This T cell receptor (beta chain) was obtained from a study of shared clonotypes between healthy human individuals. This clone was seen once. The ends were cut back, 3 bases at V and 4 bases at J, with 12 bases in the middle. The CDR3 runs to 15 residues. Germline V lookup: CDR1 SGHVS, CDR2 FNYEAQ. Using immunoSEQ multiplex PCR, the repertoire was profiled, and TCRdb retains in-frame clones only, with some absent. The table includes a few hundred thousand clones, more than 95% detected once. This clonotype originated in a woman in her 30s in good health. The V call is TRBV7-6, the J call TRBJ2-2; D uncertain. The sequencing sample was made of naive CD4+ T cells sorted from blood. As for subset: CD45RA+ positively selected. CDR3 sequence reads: CASSLGIRGTGELFF. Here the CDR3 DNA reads TGTGCCAGCAGCTTGGGGATACGTGGCACCGGGGAGCTGTTTTTT.